The 14 T cell receptor beta chains reported below all come from one sample, sequenced in a study of T cell repertoires in cytomegalovirus infection. Their target antigens are unknown. MiXCR was run by TCRdb on the reads, yielding one entry per CDR3 protein. The repertoire holds around 360,000 distinct CDR3 sequences, with just under 35% as singletons. The source was cultured PBMCs, collected from culture after CMV antigen stimulation. The receptors were sampled from a human donor in good health (CMV status not recorded). Some clones in this sample may be carry-over from other donors' samples.

This clonotype was seen at least ten times. This chain links TRBV7-2 with TRBJ2-7, with 16 bases aligning to TRBD2. From germline, CDR1 is SGHTA and CDR2 FQGNSA. V was pared by 8 bases and J by 9 bases, with 4 bases of the junction left unmatched. CDR3 size: 13 residues. In DNA, the CDR3 is TGTGCCAGCTCGGGACTAGCGGGAGGGCGGCAGTACGTC. Translating gives CASSGLAGGRQYV.

This clonotype was counted many times. The chain joins TRBV7-3 to TRBJ2-1; tentatively, D is TRBD1 (7 bases). The CDR3 length is 15 residues. Germline V gives CDR1 SGHTA, CDR2 FQGTGA. The V and J ends lost 0 bases and 6 bases respectively, with 12 bases between them. DNA for the CDR3: TGTGCCAGCAGCTTAACGGCCCAGGGGGGCAATGAGCAGTTCTTC. It specifies CASSLTAQGGNEQFF.

In regard to this clonotype: The junction departs from the called germline gene at one end, perhaps through a read error. This sequence joins TRBV7-2 and TRBJ1-2, with a weak D call TRBD1 (6 bases). This CDR3 spans 17 amino acids. Germline V lookup: CDR1 SGHTA, CDR2 FQGNSA. The CDR3 region has the DNA TGTGCCAGCAGCCCGGCCACCGGACAGAACCTAAACTATGGCTACATCTTC. Translating it yields CASSPATGQNLNYGYIF. Full variable domain (remainder filled in from reference TRBV7-2 and TRBJ1-2): GAGVSQSPSNKVTEKGKDVELRCDPISGHTALYWYRQSLGQGLEFLIYFQGNSAPDKSGLPSDRFSAERTGGSVSTLTIQRTQQEDSAVYLCASSPATGQNLNYGYIFGSGTRLTVV.

The chain uses TRBV12-3 or TRBV12-4 and TRBJ2-3, with 7 bases identical to TRBD2. This CDR3 has 18 amino acids. Trimming at V came to 5 bases and at J to 1 base, leaving 15 bases not matched to a gene. CDR3 bases: TGTGCCAGCAGTCGCCATTCCACCGGGCTAGCGGGCACAGATACGCAGTATTTT. Translation: CASSRHSTGLAGTDTQYF.

This chain joins TRBV28 and TRBJ1-1; D is perhaps TRBD1 (5 bases). CDR1 and CDR2 from the germline V gene are MDHEN and SYDVKM. The CDR3 spans 15 residues. The V end lost 2 bases, the J end lost 1 base, and 11 bases lay between the germline ends. CDR3 DNA: TGTGCCAGCAGTTTAGTTTTTACAGGGAACACTGAAGCTTTCTTT. Encoded protein: CASSLVFTGNTEAFF.

This clonotype was found many times. The J gene is TRBJ1-1, the V gene TRBV18; no clear D gene. The CDR3 contains 15 residues. CDR1 and CDR2 (germline): KGHSH, LQKENI. The ends were cut back, 3 bases at V and 0 bases at J, with 11 bases in the middle. Here the CDR3 reads CASSPHDQMNTEAFF. The CDR3 nucleotides read TGTGCCAGCTCACCTCATGACCAGATGAACACTGAAGCTTTCTTT.

This clonotype has at least ten counts. This rearrangement joins TRBV7-2 to TRBJ2-2; D gene unclear. This CDR3 spans 15 amino acids. Per germline, CDR1 SGHTA and CDR2 FQGNSA. Trimming took 5 bases from V and 1 from J, leaving 11 bases between them. The CDR3 DNA reads as TGTGCCAGCAGCCGACCGCTACTGAACACCGGGGAGCTGTTTTTT. Translated, it gives CASSRPLLNTGELFF.

As DNA, the CDR3 is TGCAGTGCTAGAGATCCCGGGACAGGTCACGCTGAAGCTTTCTTT. It translates to CSARDPGTGHAEAFF. The J gene is TRBJ1-1, the V gene TRBV20-1, with 8 bases lining up with TRBD1. The V segment lost 0 bases and the J segment 6 bases; nucleotides outside the gene matches: 9. The CDR3 runs to 15 residues. Germline V gene sequence: CDR1 DFQATT, CDR2 SNEGSKA (reference sequence).

The rearrangement uses TRBV7-2 and TRBJ2-3, with a weak D call TRBD2 (6 bases). This CDR3 region has 14 residues. The germline V gene encodes CDR1 SGHTA and CDR2 FQGNSA. Trimming pared 6 bases from V and 5 bases from J, leaving 15 bases between. CDR3: CASRAAGKLDTQYF. The CDR3 nucleotides read TGTGCCAGCAGGGCTGCGGGGAAATTAGATACGCAGTATTTT.

This clonotype was picked up many times. The chain uses TRBV7-8 and TRBJ1-4; the D gene is possibly TRBD1 (5 bases). V was clipped by 1 base and J by 5 bases, with 17 bases between them. The CDR3 loop spans 17 amino acids. The germline V gene has CDR1 SGHVS and CDR2 FQNEAQ. The CDR3, as DNA: TGTGCCAGCAGCTTAGGGCGACAGTGGAACCACAATGAAAAACTGTTTTTT. Protein: CASSLGRQWNHNEKLFF.

This clonotype has just a few counts. V and J are TRBV15 and TRBJ2-7, with a tentative D call TRBD2 (6 bases). Looked up from germline, CDR1 is LNHNV and CDR2 is YYDKDF (reference sequence). The V end was cut by 1 base, the J end by 2 bases, with 9 bases between. CDR3 size: 14 residues. The CDR3: CATSRGGVAYEQYV. The DNA for the CDR3 is TGTGCCACCAGCAGAGGGGGGGTAGCCTACGAGCAGTACGTC.

This clonotype has only one observation. The chain joins TRBV6-4 to TRBJ1-1, with TRBD1 as a possible D gene (5 bases). The CDR3 has 13 amino acids. Trimming pared 5 bases from V and 8 bases from J, leaving 15 bases between. Germline lookup yields CDR1 MRHNA and CDR2 SNTAGT. The CDR3 sequence: CASSKTGPYEAFF. The CDR3 coding sequence is TGTGCCAGCAGTAAAACAGGTCCCTACGAAGCTTTCTTT.

The chain combines TRBV19 with TRBJ1-5, with D possibly being TRBD1 (6 bases). The germline V gene has CDR1 LNHDA and CDR2 SQIVND (reference sequence). Deletions cut 5 bases from V and 2 bases from J, with 16 bases between. The CDR3 consists of 16 residues. The CDR3 loop is CASSSRWGARNQPQHF. DNA for the CDR3: TGTGCCAGTAGTTCTCGATGGGGGGCGCGCAATCAGCCCCAGCATTTT.

This clonotype occurred once. The chain joins TRBV11-3 to TRBJ2-3, with 9 bases that match TRBD2. With 4 bases clipped from V and 6 bases from J, the junction kept 14 bases outside the gene matches. This CDR3 contains 17 residues. Germline V CDR1 and CDR2: SGHNT, YENEEA. The CDR3 reads CASSSLVVAGERDTQYF. CDR3 DNA sequence: TGTGCCAGCAGCTCCCTGGTAGTAGCGGGAGAACGGGATACGCAGTATTTT.